The 16 T cell receptor beta chains presented below share a single source sample, sequenced in a study of T cells in tuberculosis. Libraries were prepared by immunoSEQ multiplex PCR; TCRdb keeps only in-frame clonotypes and omits some of them. The repertoire has 25,000 to 35,000 clones, less than 97% of them found once; the top ten carry roughly 2.3%. The sequenced sample was PBMCs. The origin of the receptors is a donor aged 10 to 29 with latent tuberculosis or without tuberculosis infection.

The V gene is TRBV5-1, the J gene TRBJ1-3, with 9 nucleotides matching TRBD1. With 4 bases clipped from V and 2 bases from J, the junction kept 4 bases outside the gene matches. The CDR3 is 15 residues long. Germline assignment: CDR1 SGHRS and CDR2 YFSETQ. The CDR3 region has the DNA TGCGCCAGCAGCCTGGACAGGGGCCCTGGAAACACCATATATTTT. Translated, it gives CASSLDRGPGNTIYF.

The V and J genes are TRBV11-2 and TRBJ2-5; 7 nucleotides align to TRBD2. V trimming: 1 base; J trimming: 4 bases; junction bases outside the gene matches: 6. CDR1 is SGHAT and CDR2 is FQNNGV in the germline V gene. The CDR3 covers 15 residues. DNA of the CDR3: TGTGCCAGCAGCTTAGGACTAGCCGGGGTAGAGACCCAGTACTTC. Translation gives CASSLGLAGVETQYF.

This clone is a singleton in its sample. The genes are TRBV7-9 and TRBJ1-4, with D perhaps TRBD1 (5 bases). Trimming shortened V by 1 base and J by 4 bases, and 13 bases separated the two germline ends. Germline CDR1 is SEHNR and CDR2 is FQNEAQ (reference sequence). The CDR3 sequence is 16 residues long. CDR3 nucleotide sequence: TGTGCCAGCAGCTTAGTCGGAGGGGACTATAATGAAAAACTGTTTTTT. Translation gives CASSLVGGDYNEKLFF.

This chain connects TRBV7-9 to TRBJ2-7; no clear D. The V gene's germline CDR1 is SEHNR and CDR2 FQNEAQ (reference sequence). The CDR3 is made up of 16 amino acids. Trimming cost V 5 bases and J 0 bases, with 17 bases left between them. The CDR3 loop is CASSPPAPASSYEQYF. CDR3 bases: TGTGCCAGCAGCCCCCCAGCCCCCGCTAGCTCCTACGAGCAGTACTTC.

This clone appeared a single time. This chain connects TRBV29-1 to TRBJ1-2, with a possible D match to TRBD1 (6 bases). Germline-derived CDR1 and CDR2 are SQVTM and ANQGSEA. The CDR3 sequence is 12 residues long. V was trimmed by 5 bases and J by 5 bases, leaving 12 bases between them. In nucleotides, the CDR3 is TGCAGCGTTTCTGGACAGAATTATGGCTACACCTTC. As protein: CSVSGQNYGYTF.

CDR3 in amino acids: CASSLGGSSGNTIYF. CDR3 nucleotide sequence: TGTGCCAGCAGCTTAGGCGGGAGCTCTGGAAACACCATATATTTT. The V and J genes are TRBV7-2 and TRBJ1-3; D is uncertain. This CDR3 has 15 amino acids. Germline V gene lookup returns CDR1 SGHTA and CDR2 FQGNSA. The V end was cut by 1 base, the J end by 0 bases, with 7 bases between. The variable domain in full, with the rest retrieved from reference TRBV7-2 and TRBJ1-3, is GAGVSQSPSNKVTEKGKDVELRCDPISGHTALYWYRQSLGQGLEFLIYFQGNSAPDKSGLPSDRFSAERTGGSVSTLTIQRTQQEDSAVYLCASSLGGSSGNTIYFGEGSWLTVV.

The chain employs TRBV19 and TRBJ1-2, with D unresolved. The germline gives CDR1 LNHDA, CDR2 SQIVND (reference sequence). The V and J ends lost 5 bases and 4 bases respectively, with 8 bases between them. The CDR3 runs to 12 residues. Here the CDR3 DNA reads TGTGCCAGTAGTTGGCCCAGCTATGGCTACACCTTC. Its translation: CASSWPSYGYTF.

A few counts support this clone. The chain combines TRBV25-1 with TRBJ1-3; D perhaps matches TRBD1 (5 bases). CDR1 and CDR2 from the germline V gene are MGHDK and SYGVNS. The CDR3 length is 17 residues. The germline V and J ends were trimmed by 3 bases and 0 bases, with 15 bases remaining between them. CDR3 coding DNA: TGTGCCAGCAGTGACCCCCCGACAGACAGCTCTGGAAACACCATATATTTT. This translates into CASSDPPTDSSGNTIYF.

The chain recombines TRBV19 with TRBJ1-5; D possibly corresponds to TRBD1 (5 bases). The CDR3 sequence is 14 residues long. V lost 4 bases and J 3 bases, leaving 10 bases between the germline ends. CDR1 and CDR2 from the germline V gene are LNHDA and SQIVND (reference sequence). CDR3 residues: CASSTLQVNQPQHF. CDR3 bases: TGTGCCAGTAGTACCCTACAGGTCAATCAGCCCCAGCATTTT.

As concerns this clone: An end of the junction does not agree with germline; a read error may underlie this. CDR3 sequence: CVWSSRGHEQYF. CDR3 in DNA: TGTGTCTGGAGCAGCAGGGGCCACGAGCAGTACTTC. This chain uses TRBV30 with TRBJ2-7, with D possibly being TRBD1 (6 bases). Germline CDR1 GTSNPN, CDR2 SVGIG (reference sequence). The CDR3 contains 12 residues.

The J gene is TRBJ1-2, the V gene TRBV14; tentatively, D is TRBD1 (5 bases). The germline V gene encodes CDR1 SGHDN and CDR2 FVKESK. The CDR3 contains 13 residues. V was trimmed by 4 bases and J by 6 bases, leaving 12 bases between them. DNA for the CDR3: TGTGCCAGCAGCCCGTACTCGGGGGATGGCTACACCTTC. Protein: CASSPYSGDGYTF.

This sequence joins TRBV27 and TRBJ2-1, with D tentatively TRBD1 (6 bases). This CDR3 is 17 amino acids long. V lost 6 bases to trimming and J lost 9 bases, with 27 bases between them. CDR1 and CDR2 (germline): MNHEY, SMNVEV (reference sequence). The CDR3 DNA sequence: TGTGCCAGCAGCCAATCAAAGGAGGACAGTTCCTCCGGTGAGCAGTTCTTC. Amino acids: CASSQSKEDSSSGEQFF.

This rearrangement joins TRBV7-2 to TRBJ2-3; 10 bases align to TRBD2. CDR3 size: 17 residues. The V gene end was trimmed by 3 bases and the J gene end by 4 bases; junction bases not matched to a gene: 10. The germline CDR1 and CDR2 sequences are SGHTA and FQGNSA. The CDR3 spells CASSFLPAGGRSDTQYF. As DNA, the CDR3 is TGTGCCAGCAGCTTCCTGCCAGCGGGGGGGCGGTCAGATACGCAGTATTTT.

CDR3 DNA sequence: TGTGCCAGCAGTTACTCCGGACAGGGGATCTATGGCTACACCTTC. Translating it yields CASSYSGQGIYGYTF. This sequence joins TRBV6-5 and TRBJ1-2; 9 nucleotides agree with TRBD1. Trimming took 0 bases from V and 4 from J; bases not matched to a gene: 3. Per germline, CDR1 MNHEY and CDR2 SVGAGI. The CDR3 spans 15 residues.

V and J are TRBV30 and TRBJ1-1, with D possibly matching TRBD1 (5 bases). V lost 6 bases and J lost 0, with 17 bases in between. The CDR3 is 15 residues long. Germline V CDR1 and CDR2: GTSNPN, SVGIG (reference sequence). The CDR3 DNA reads TGTGCCTGCAAGAACTCCCGGGGGATGAACACTGAAGCTTTCTTT. Protein product: CACKNSRGMNTEAFF.

J is TRBJ2-7 and V is TRBV6-6; TRBD2 agrees at 13 bases. J was trimmed by 5 bases and V by 6 bases; bases with no gene match: 7. Germline V CDR1 and CDR2: MNHNY, SVGAGI (reference sequence). The CDR3 totals 15 residues. The CDR3 sequence: CASSHWTSGSHEQYF. The CDR3 DNA is TGTGCCAGCAGCCATTGGACTAGCGGGAGCCACGAGCAGTACTTC.